These 13 T cell receptor beta chains came from one sample sequenced in a study of T cells in Graves' hyperthyroidism and ophthalmopathy. TCR beta CDR3 regions were amplified from RNA. The TCR CDR3 was amplified in a first-round RT-PCR using the HTBI primer set. TCRdb re-analysed the multiplex PCR reads in MiXCR, keeping a single row per CDR3 protein. The sample includes 360,000 or so distinct CDR3 sequences, around 18% of them seen just once. The sequenced sample was blood. Receptors were obtained from a woman between 35 and 50 years old with Graves' ophthalmopathy.

This clonotype was seen at least ten times. The chain carries TRBV13 and TRBJ2-7; TRBD1 agrees at 7 bases. This CDR3 is built from 14 residues. From germline, CDR1 is PRHDT and CDR2 FYEKMQ (reference sequence). Trimming removed 3 bases from V and 5 bases from J; junction bases left unmatched: 7. The CDR3 DNA follows: TGTGCCAGCAGCTTCGACAGGGCTCTCAACGAGCAGTACTTC. This encodes CASSFDRALNEQYF.

This clonotype was recorded many times. The CDR3 sequence: CASSPKRTDRAYEQYF. DNA for the CDR3: TGTGCCAGCAGTCCCAAGAGAACAGACAGGGCCTACGAGCAGTACTTC. V and J are TRBV27 and TRBJ2-7, with 7 bases matching TRBD1. Germline CDR1 MNHEY, CDR2 SMNVEV (reference sequence). The trim removed 5 bases at V and 2 bases at J, leaving 12 bases unmatched. This CDR3 comprises 16 residues.

In this sample, this clonotype turned up many times. CDR3 amino acids: CASSQDRKTQYF. The CDR3 region has the DNA TGCGCCAGCAGCCAAGATCGGAAGACCCAGTACTTC. The chain joins TRBV4-3 to TRBJ2-5; D unresolved. The germline V gene has CDR1 LGHNA and CDR2 YSLEER. CDR3 length equals 12 residues. V lost 0 bases to trimming and J lost 6 bases, with 5 bases between them.

This clonotype has ten or more counts. The V call is TRBV28, the J call TRBJ1-1; perhaps TRBD1 as D (5 bases). With 6 bases removed from V and 0 bases from J, the gap between germline ends came to 20 bases. The CDR3 has 17 residues. Germline V lookup: CDR1 MDHEN, CDR2 SYDVKM. The CDR3 nucleotides read TGTGCCAGCAGCCGGGACGAATTGGTGCTGATGAACACTGAAGCTTTCTTT. Translated: CASSRDELVLMNTEAFF.

This clonotype was seen ten or more times. The chain couples TRBV6-4 to TRBJ2-6; D not resolved. Trimming removed 8 bases from V and 0 bases from J, with 20 bases in between. The CDR3 totals 18 residues. CDR1 is MRHNA, CDR2 SNTAGT, per germline. CDR3 sequence: CASSFGSPVTSGANVLTF. In nucleotides, the CDR3 is TGTGCCAGCTCCTTCGGTAGTCCGGTGACCTCTGGGGCCAACGTCCTGACTTTC.

Notes on this clonotype: A read error may account for a junction end that differs from germline. Written as DNA, the CDR3 is TGTGCCAGCAGTCAGATAGGGGGAACCTACGAGCAGTGCTTC. Translated, it gives CASSQIGGTYEQCF. The gene calls are TRBV6-1 and TRBJ2-7; D might be TRBD1 (6 bases). The CDR3 length is 14 residues. Per germline, CDR1 MNHNS and CDR2 SASEGT.

Many counts were recorded for this clonotype. The chain recombines TRBV6-1 with TRBJ2-5; TRBD1 matches 12 bases. CDR3 length: 14 amino acids. The germline CDR1 and CDR2 sequences are MNHNS and SASEGT. Germline trimming cut 11 bases from V and 5 bases from J; bases unmatched to any gene: 9. DNA for the CDR3: TGTGCCGCCGCGCGGGACAGGGGGCGTGAGACCCAGTACTTC. It codes for CAAARDRGRETQYF.

This clonotype has at least ten counts. The chain joins TRBV6-2 or TRBV6-3 to TRBJ2-4; 8 bases agree with TRBD2. This CDR3 has 15 residues. The V segment lost 6 bases and the J segment 9 bases; nucleotides outside the gene matches: 13. Germline lookup yields CDR1 MNHEY and CDR2 SVGEGT. The CDR3 region is CASSLPGLEGGIQYF. The DNA of the CDR3 is TGTGCCAGCAGCTTACCGGGACTAGAGGGCGGCATTCAGTACTTC.

In this sample, this clonotype turned up many times. The V and J genes are TRBV2 and TRBJ1-6; D ambiguous. The V end lost 3 bases, the J end lost 4 bases, and 10 bases lay between the germline ends. This CDR3 has 15 amino acids. From germline, CDR1 is SNHLY and CDR2 FYNNEI. The CDR3 DNA reads TGTGCCAGCAGTGACGGCAGTTTATATAATTCACCCCTCCACTTT. Amino acids: CASSDGSLYNSPLHF.

The V and J genes are TRBV13 and TRBJ2-5; TRBD1 might be the D (5 bases). V was clipped by 5 bases and J by 5 bases, with 12 bases between them. Per germline, CDR1 PRHDT and CDR2 FYEKMQ (reference sequence). The CDR3 consists of 13 residues. Here the CDR3 reads CASSPQGTETQYF. The CDR3 DNA reads as TGTGCCAGCAGCCCCCAGGGTACGGAGACCCAGTACTTC.

This clonotype has at least ten counts. The chain joins TRBV7-3 to TRBJ2-5, with 7 bases that match TRBD1. Trimming removed 4 bases from V and 5 bases from J; junction bases left unmatched: 7. The CDR3 length is 14 residues. The germline V gene has CDR1 SGHTA and CDR2 FQGTGA. CDR3 nucleotide sequence: TGTGCCAGCAGCTATACCCGGGACAGTGAGACCCAGTACTTC. Translation: CASSYTRDSETQYF. The whole variable domain, remainder taken from reference TRBV7-3 and TRBJ2-5, is GAGVSQTPSNKVTEKGKYVELRCDPISGHTALYWYRQSLGQGPEFLIYFQGTGAADDSGLPNDRFFAVRPEGSVSTLKIQRTERGDSAVYLCASSYTRDSETQYFGPGTRLLVL.

V gene TRBV6-2 or TRBV6-3 combines with J gene TRBJ1-1; TRBD1 matches 7 bases. The CDR3 length is 18 residues. The J segment lost 1 base and the V segment lost 0 bases, leaving 11 bases of the junction unmatched. Germline CDR1 MNHEY, CDR2 SVGEGT. CDR3 DNA: TGTGCCAGCAGTTACTCACCGGGAATGACAGGGCGGAACACTGAAGCTTTCTTT. Its protein is CASSYSPGMTGRNTEAFF.

This clonotype was observed many times. The rearrangement joins TRBV15 to TRBJ2-7; unclear D gene. V dropped 0 bases and J dropped 0 bases, with 21 bases sitting between them. The CDR3 spans 19 residues. CDR1 and CDR2 (germline): LNHNV, YYDKDF (reference sequence). The CDR3 is CATSRDVLNPDITSYEQYF. CDR3 nucleotide sequence: TGTGCCACCAGCAGAGATGTCCTTAACCCCGACATAACCTCCTACGAGCAGTACTTC.